Following are 2 T cell receptor beta chains from one sample sequenced in a study of blood T cell repertoires in COVID-19. The assay was immunoSEQ multiplex PCR, and TCRdb's table has in-frame clones only and misses some. The sample holds hundreds of thousands of clones; roughly nine tenths are singletons and the top ten take 6.5% to 8.5%. The sample taken for sequencing was PBMCs or T cells enriched from blood (not recorded which). All receptors derive from a woman aged 55-70 years who had recovered from COVID-19.

V usage is TRBV3-1 (or the pseudogene TRBV3-2) and J usage is TRBJ2-1; weak D call: TRBD2 (6 bases). V was cut by 0 bases and J by 2 bases, with 11 bases left in between. The germline V gene encodes CDR1 LGHDT and CDR2 YNNKEL (reference sequence). The CDR3 length is 16 residues. The CDR3: CASSQDLGGTYNEQFF. The CDR3 DNA is TGTGCCAGCAGCCAAGATCTAGGAGGGACCTACAATGAGCAGTTCTTC.

This rearrangement joins TRBV25-1 to TRBJ2-2, with 7 bases identical to TRBD2. The CDR3 contains 13 residues. After removal of 7 bases from V and 7 bases from J, the junction contained 6 bases not matched to a gene. CDR1 is MGHDK and CDR2 is SYGVNS in the germline V gene. The CDR3 DNA reads TGTGCCAGCAACCTGGGAGGGCACGGGGAGCTGTTTTTT. Translated: CASNLGGHGELFF.